This T cell receptor beta chain was observed in a study of cytomegalovirus exposure and HLA in healthy donors. General observations from the study: Clonal expansion was found to be greater in HLA-associated TCR beta chains than in equally common others in a later analysis. Cytomegalovirus association was listed for approximately 160 TCR beta chains. Earlier analysis found most TCR beta V segments productive about 87% or about 30% of the time.

60 Vbeta and 13 Jbeta primers were used in PCR. Assay used: immunoSEQ multiplex PCR; TCRdb lists only in-frame clones, some missing. The sample contains around 190,000 clones, about 9.4% of which appear only once. CDR3 length: 16 amino acids. Trimming removed 2 bases at V and 0 bases at J, with 15 bases between. Germline lookup yields CDR1 SGHDT and CDR2 YYEEEE. On this clone: Antigen: not known.

The rearrangement links TRBV5-6 to TRBJ2-7; a possible D gene is TRBD2 (5 bases). The specimen sequenced was PBMCs. The sequence came from a woman in her thirties in good health and CMV-seropositive. The DNA of the CDR3 is TGTGCCAGCAGCTTCCCCTCGGCGGGTGTCTCCTACGAGCAGTACTTC. Translated, it gives CASSFPSAGVSYEQYF.